One sample yielded the 26 T cell receptor beta chains listed below, sequenced in a study of vaccination effects on CD4 cells after COVID-19. Sequencing was performed with immunoSEQ multiplex PCR; in TCRdb, only in-frame clones are kept and a portion is missing. The sample comprises about 41,000 clones, more than 60% of which are singletons, and about 26% rests with the top ten. After expansion with viral peptide pools in the ViraFEST assay, antigen-specific CD4+ T cells were sequenced. Cultured cells yielded isolated CD4+ T cells after around 9 days. In the vaccine recipients, nucleocapsid antibodies were negative and there was no prior SARS-CoV-2 infection. No cognate antigen is known for these TCRs. This specimen consisted of CD4+ T cells from PBMCs cultured with HCoV-OC43 spike peptides, obtained before COVID-19 vaccination. Subset indicated: HCoV-OC43 spike overlapping peptide pool stimulation. The receptors stem from a human donor who received a COVID-19 vaccine.

V is TRBV7-9 and J is TRBJ1-1, with D maybe TRBD1 (6 bases). The germline V gene has CDR1 SEHNR and CDR2 FQNEAQ (reference sequence). Between the trimmed V and J ends, which lost 1 base and 1 base, there was a span of 7 bases. CDR3 length equals 14 residues. CDR3 residues: CASSLGDKNTEAFF. CDR3 sequence (DNA): TGTGCCAGCAGCTTAGGGGACAAGAACACTGAAGCTTTCTTT.

The chain employs TRBV5-4 and TRBJ2-3, with TRBD1 as a possible D gene (5 bases). The CDR3 is 13 amino acids. Trimming took 5 bases from V and 2 from J, leaving 9 bases between them. Germline V CDR1 and CDR2: SGHNT, YYREEE (reference sequence). CDR3 in amino acids: CASRVDNTDTQYF. CDR3 nucleotides: TGTGCCAGCAGGGTGGACAACACAGATACGCAGTATTTT.

The chain uses TRBV5-1 and TRBJ1-2, with 8 bases aligning to TRBD1. CDR3 length equals 17 residues. J lost 0 bases, V lost 4 bases, and 11 bases had no gene match. Germline V gene sequence: CDR1 SGHRS, CDR2 YFSETQ. In DNA form, the CDR3 reads TGCGCCAGCAGCCTTCCCGGGACAGGCAACTCTAACTATGGCTACACCTTC. This gives the protein CASSLPGTGNSNYGYTF.

This chain joins TRBV19 and TRBJ2-3; 10 nucleotides line up with TRBD2. CDR3 length: 17 amino acids. V was pared by 6 bases and J by 4 bases, with 13 bases of the junction left unmatched. CDR1 and CDR2 from the germline V gene are LNHDA and SQIVND (reference sequence). CDR3 DNA sequence: TGTGCCAGTAGGCGGGAAGCGGGAGGGCCCGTCGCAGATACGCAGTATTTT. It encodes CASRREAGGPVADTQYF.

The chain carries TRBV29-1 and TRBJ2-5; tentative D call: TRBD2 (6 bases). The CDR3 runs to 13 residues. Germline lookup yields CDR1 SQVTM and CDR2 ANQGSEA. The V and J ends lost 3 bases and 6 bases respectively, with 14 bases between them. The CDR3, as DNA: TGCAGCGTTGATGGGCGGGGCGGAAAGACCCAGTACTTC. Its protein is CSVDGRGGKTQYF.

This chain uses TRBV4-1 with TRBJ1-2, with 12 bases matching TRBD1. Trimming cost V 2 bases and J 8 bases; bases outside gene matches: 6. Germline CDR1 MGHRA, CDR2 YSYEKL. This CDR3 spans 15 amino acids. The CDR3 loop reads CASSQRGQGAGGYTF. For the CDR3, the DNA is TGCGCCAGCAGCCAAAGGGGACAGGGGGCTGGCGGCTACACCTTC.

The CDR3 coding sequence is TGTGCCAGCAGGACAACTAGCTCTGGAAACACCATATATTTT. Protein product: CASRTTSSGNTIYF. The chain uses TRBV2 and TRBJ1-3; no definite D call. CDR1 SNHLY and CDR2 FYNNEI come from the germline V gene. The CDR3 is 14 amino acids. V lost 6 bases and J lost 0, with 9 bases in between.

The chain has TRBV5-1 and TRBJ2-1; 14 positions agree with TRBD2. Germline V gene data show CDR1 as SGHRS and CDR2 as YFSETQ. V lost 3 bases to trimming and J lost 12 bases; unmatched junction nucleotides: 8. This CDR3 has 15 amino acids. CDR3 sequence (DNA): TGCGCCAGCAGCTCTAGACTAGCGGGAGGGCCATTGCAGTTCTTC. It yields the protein CASSSRLAGGPLQFF.

This chain connects TRBV7-2 to TRBJ1-6; possible D gene TRBD1, 6 bases. The CDR3 extends over 15 amino acids. CDR1 SGHTA and CDR2 FQGNSA come from the germline V gene. The V gene lost 5 bases and the J gene lost 9 bases, with 17 bases spanning the gap. The CDR3 here is CASSPRQAIGSPLHF. The DNA for the CDR3 is TGTGCCAGCAGCCCCCGACAGGCTATCGGTTCACCCCTCCACTTT.

The chain joins TRBV4-3 to TRBJ2-7; 12 bases match TRBD2. J was trimmed by 0 bases and V by 1 base; bases with no gene match: 7. CDR1 and CDR2 from the germline V gene are LGHNA and YSLEER. The CDR3 is 18 residues long. The CDR3 DNA sequence: TGCGCCAGCAGCCAAGGCACGACTAGCGGGGGCCACTCCTACGAGCAGTACTTC. Protein: CASSQGTTSGGHSYEQYF.

This clone has only a few counts. The chain joins TRBV6-5 to TRBJ1-2; 9 positions agree with TRBD1. J gave up 2 bases and V 0 bases, and 1 base lay outside the gene matches. The CDR3 is 15 residues long. Germline V gene data show CDR1 as MNHEY and CDR2 as SVGAGI. CDR3 DNA: TGTGCCAGCAGTTACTCCGGGACAGGGAACTATGGCTACACCTTC. It specifies CASSYSGTGNYGYTF.

The CDR3 region is CASSLGELRGYTF. The CDR3, as DNA: TGTGCCAGCAGCTTGGGGGAGTTGAGGGGCTACACCTTC. J is TRBJ1-2 and V is TRBV5-6; D uncertain. Trimming shortened V by 0 bases and J by 8 bases, and 11 bases separated the two germline ends. Germline assignment: CDR1 SGHDT and CDR2 YYEEEE. There are 13 residues in the CDR3.

This clone was found a few times. This chain uses TRBV30 with TRBJ1-5, with D perhaps TRBD1 (6 bases). CDR3 length equals 13 residues. The germline CDR1 and CDR2 sequences are GTSNPN and SVGIG (reference sequence). The germline V and J ends were trimmed by 3 bases and 4 bases, with 10 bases remaining between them. CDR3 sequence: CAWSRQENQPQHF. The CDR3, as DNA: TGTGCCTGGAGCAGACAGGAGAATCAGCCCCAGCATTTT.

This rearrangement joins TRBV14 to TRBJ1-1; D unresolved. Germline CDR1 is SGHDN and CDR2 is FVKESK. V shed 1 base and J shed 8 bases, with 20 bases lying between them. The CDR3 covers 16 residues. This chain's CDR3 is CASSQGGLPVKREAFF. CDR3 bases: TGTGCCAGCAGCCAAGGCGGACTTCCTGTGAAAAGGGAAGCTTTCTTT.

The chain employs TRBV27 and TRBJ1-6; no reliable D call. V was clipped by 5 bases and J by 0 bases, with 11 bases between them. The CDR3 spans 16 residues. CDR1 and CDR2 (germline): MNHEY, SMNVEV (reference sequence). In DNA form, the CDR3 reads TGTGCCAGCAGTCCCGCCACGAGCTCCTATAATTCACCCCTCCACTTT. Residues: CASSPATSSYNSPLHF.

The chain recombines TRBV15 with TRBJ1-3; D gene unclear. Per the germline V gene, CDR1 is LNHNV and CDR2 is YYDKDF (reference sequence). The CDR3 covers 14 residues. Trimming removed 8 bases from V and 2 bases from J, with 13 bases in between. CDR3: CATGIAAAGNTIYF. Written as DNA, the CDR3 is TGTGCCACCGGGATCGCAGCGGCTGGAAACACCATATATTTT.

This clone was seen more than once but under ten times. The chain has TRBV11-2 and TRBJ2-1; maybe TRBD1 (5 bases). The CDR3 covers 14 residues. Trimming stripped 8 bases from V and 4 bases from J, with 15 bases between. In germline, CDR1 is SGHAT, CDR2 FQNNGV. The CDR3 sequence is CASAKQVFYNEQFF. The CDR3 DNA is TGTGCCAGCGCAAAACAGGTATTTTACAATGAGCAGTTCTTC.

V usage is TRBV7-9 and J usage is TRBJ1-1, with 9 bases aligning to TRBD1. Trimming removed 5 bases from V and 4 bases from J; junction bases left unmatched: 5. Germline V lookup: CDR1 SEHNR, CDR2 FQNEAQ (reference sequence). This CDR3 is 14 amino acids long. CDR3: CASSGQGLATEAFF. CDR3 bases: TGTGCCAGCAGCGGACAGGGGTTGGCCACTGAAGCTTTCTTT. The complete variable domain, with remaining parts taken from reference TRBV7-9 and TRBJ1-1, reads DTGVSQNPRHKITKRGQNVTFRCDPISEHNRLYWYRQTLGQGPEFLTYFQNEAQLEKSRLLSDRFSAERPKGSFSTLEIQRTEQGDSAMYLCASSGQGLATEAFFGQGTRLTVV.

The chain links TRBV7-9 to TRBJ2-1; 10 bases map to TRBD2. Germline-derived CDR1 and CDR2 are SEHNR and FQNEAQ (reference sequence). This CDR3 is built from 14 residues. Trimming took 11 bases from V and 5 from J; bases not matched to a gene: 9. The CDR3 spells CAGAGGPSNNEQFF. The CDR3, as DNA: TGTGCCGGAGCGGGGGGGCCTTCCAACAATGAGCAGTTCTTC.

The rearrangement links TRBV12-5 to TRBJ2-7, with 9 bases identical to TRBD1. The germline V gene has CDR1 LGHNT and CDR2 FRNRAP. V lost 11 bases, J lost 1 base, and 12 bases stayed unmatched. The CDR3 extends over 15 amino acids. As DNA, the CDR3 is TGTGCTGGAAGGGGGTACGGGACAGGGTCCTACGAGCAGTACTTC. This encodes CAGRGYGTGSYEQYF.

This chain links TRBV18 with TRBJ2-5; the match to TRBD2 covers 7 bases. The junction had 1 base not matched to a gene; V was cut back by 3 bases and J by 3 bases. CDR1 KGHSH and CDR2 LQKENI come from the germline V gene. This CDR3 is 13 amino acids long. The CDR3 region has the DNA TGTGCCAGCTCACCGGGGAGGGAAGAGACCCAGTACTTC. It yields the protein CASSPGREETQYF.

The chain links TRBV30 to TRBJ1-6; D call uncertain. Trimming shortened V by 3 bases and J by 0 bases, and 15 bases separated the two germline ends. Looked up from germline, CDR1 is GTSNPN and CDR2 is SVGIG (reference sequence). The CDR3 sequence is 17 residues long. The CDR3 DNA follows: TGTGCCTGGAGAGCCCGACGAAGGAGCTCCTATAATTCACCCCTCCACTTT. Residues: CAWRARRRSSYNSPLHF.

This clone was counted a few times. V is TRBV7-6 and J is TRBJ1-6; 9 bases are shared with TRBD1. Germline CDR1 SGHVS, CDR2 FNYEAQ. Trimming removed 5 bases from V and 5 bases from J; junction bases left unmatched: 10. The CDR3 totals 17 residues. The CDR3 loop is CASSSRGTGFNNSPLHF. CDR3 bases: TGTGCCAGCAGCAGTAGGGGGACAGGGTTCAATAATTCACCCCTCCACTTT.

The rearrangement uses TRBV11-2 and TRBJ2-1; TRBD2 is a possible D gene (6 bases). Deletions cut 4 bases from V and 5 bases from J, with 15 bases between. The CDR3 sequence is 15 residues long. CDR1 and CDR2 (germline): SGHAT, FQNNGV. The DNA for the CDR3 is TGTGCCAGCAGCTCGTCAGTAGCGGATCACAATGAGCAGTTCTTC. It encodes CASSSSVADHNEQFF.

CDR3 sequence (DNA): TGTGCCAGCAGCAAGACTAGGGACTACGAGCAGTACTTC. This translates into CASSKTRDYEQYF. This chain joins TRBV2 and TRBJ2-7; D may be TRBD2 (6 bases). Trimming removed 6 bases at V and 3 bases at J, with 12 bases between. The CDR3 contains 13 residues. The germline CDR1 and CDR2 sequences are SNHLY and FYNNEI.

The chain links TRBV5-4 to TRBJ2-7; TRBD2 agrees at 8 bases. Germline lookup yields CDR1 SGHNT and CDR2 YYREEE (reference sequence). With V trimmed by 0 bases and J by 3 bases, 8 bases remained unmatched. The CDR3 spans 16 residues. The CDR3, as DNA: TGTGCCAGCAGCTTGGTGGGGCGGGAGGCCTACTACGAGCAGTACTTC. Its protein product is CASSLVGREAYYEQYF.